The 32 T cell receptor beta chains below come from one sample, sequenced in a study of blood T cell repertoires in COVID-19. TCRdb's copy holds only in-frame clones and misses some; the assay was immunoSEQ multiplex PCR. The table shows about 140,000 clones, with less than 90% occurring only once. Source material: peripheral blood. These receptors originate from a man between 25 and 39 years old with COVID-19, enrolled during active disease.

This sequence joins TRBV7-6 and TRBJ2-2; D is ambiguous. The CDR3 runs to 16 residues. The germline gives CDR1 SGHVS, CDR2 FNYEAQ. V lost 0 bases to trimming and J lost 2 bases, with 10 bases between them. The CDR3 coding sequence is TGTGCCAGCAGCTTAGCATGGAACAGCAACACCGGGGAGCTGTTTTTT. This codes for CASSLAWNSNTGELFF.

The V gene is TRBV5-4, the J gene TRBJ1-2; 8 nucleotides align to TRBD1. The ends lost 4 bases at V and 5 bases at J; junction bases unmatched: 4. The length of the CDR3 is 13 residues. Germline V gene lookup returns CDR1 SGHNT and CDR2 YYREEE (reference sequence). CDR3 sequence (DNA): TGTGCCAGCAGCACTGGACAGGGATATGGCTACACCTTC. Protein: CASSTGQGYGYTF.

Points on this clone: Mismatch with germline at one junction end may stem from a read error. The chain recombines TRBV6-2 or TRBV6-3 with TRBJ2-3; the match to TRBD1 covers 9 bases. The CDR3 loop spans 12 amino acids. Germline V CDR1 and CDR2: MNHEY, SVGEGT. This CDR3 is CANSSGQGQQYF. As DNA, the CDR3 is TGTGCCAACAGTTCGGGACAGGGCCAGCAGTATTTT.

The V and J genes are TRBV7-9 and TRBJ2-4, with 7 bases identical to TRBD2. Germline V gene sequence: CDR1 SEHNR, CDR2 FQNEAQ (reference sequence). Germline trimming cut 5 bases from V and 1 base from J; bases unmatched to any gene: 2. The CDR3 spans 14 residues. As DNA, the CDR3 is TGTGCCAGCAGCCACGGGGGGGCCAAAAACATTCAGTACTTC. Translating gives CASSHGGAKNIQYF.

This clone was seen just once. The CDR3 sequence is CATRVVQDYGYTF. As DNA, the CDR3 is TGTGCCACCAGGGTGGTACAGGACTATGGCTACACCTTC. The chain carries TRBV7-2 and TRBJ1-2; a weak D match, TRBD1 (5 bases). CDR1 SGHTA and CDR2 FQGNSA come from the germline V gene. The CDR3 runs to 13 residues. Trimming took off 10 bases at V and 3 bases at J, with 15 bases between the two ends.

This clone has ten or more counts. The same CDR3 arises from other DNA sequences in this sample as well. The chain uses TRBV19 and TRBJ1-5, with 8 positions matching TRBD1. Germline assignment: CDR1 LNHDA and CDR2 SQIVND (reference sequence). The CDR3 length is 16 residues. J gave up 4 bases and V 3 bases, and 8 bases lay outside the gene matches. Here the CDR3 DNA reads TGTGCCAGTAGTATCAGTTCGGACAGGGTGAATCAGCCCCAGCATTTT. Translation: CASSISSDRVNQPQHF.

This chain uses TRBV6-5 with TRBJ1-4; 8 bases agree with TRBD1. The germline CDR1 and CDR2 sequences are MNHEY and SVGAGI. V gave up 6 bases and J gave up 8 bases; unmatched junction bases: 2. The CDR3 covers 12 residues. The CDR3, as DNA: TGTGCCAGCAGAGACAGGGGCGAAAAACTGTTTTTT. Translating gives CASRDRGEKLFF.

V usage is TRBV28 and J usage is TRBJ2-1; 8 nucleotides align to TRBD2. This CDR3 region has 15 residues. V was clipped by 2 bases and J by 4 bases; unmatched bases: 4. Germline V gene lookup returns CDR1 MDHEN and CDR2 SYDVKM. DNA for the CDR3: TGTGCCAGCAGTTTAGGCGGGGGGACTTACAATGAGCAGTTCTTC. Its translation is CASSLGGGTYNEQFF.

J is TRBJ2-7 and V is TRBV11-2, with TRBD1 matching 10 bases. Germline V gives CDR1 SGHAT, CDR2 FQNNGV. The ends lost 3 bases at V and 7 bases at J; junction bases unmatched: 9. The CDR3 has 15 amino acids. The CDR3 DNA sequence: TGTGCCAGCAGCTTCTCCGGGACAGGGGTACGTGAGCAGTACTTC. Protein product: CASSFSGTGVREQYF.

V usage is TRBV2 and J usage is TRBJ1-2; no clear D. The ends were cut back, 5 bases at V and 5 bases at J, with 6 bases in the middle. The CDR3 runs 11 residues. Germline lookup yields CDR1 SNHLY and CDR2 FYNNEI. This CDR3 reads CASSLQYGYTF. The CDR3 DNA reads as TGTGCCAGCAGTCTCCAGTATGGCTACACCTTC. Filled out from reference TRBV2 and TRBJ1-2, the complete variable domain reads EPEVTQTPSHQVTQMGQEVILRCVPISNHLYFYWYRQILGQKVEFLVSFYNNEISEKSEIFDDQFSVERPDGSNFTLKIRSTKLEDSAMYFCASSLQYGYTFGSGTRLTVV.

The gene calls are TRBV4-1 and TRBJ2-2; 8 positions match TRBD1. The J segment lost 4 bases and the V segment lost 4 bases, leaving 11 bases of the junction unmatched. The CDR3 length is 17 residues. Germline V gene sequence: CDR1 MGHRA, CDR2 YSYEKL. This chain's CDR3 is CASSRNQGAVGTGELFF. CDR3 bases: TGCGCCAGCAGCCGGAACCAGGGGGCAGTAGGCACCGGGGAGCTGTTTTTT.

V is TRBV19 and J is TRBJ2-5, with D uncertain. Germline-derived CDR1 and CDR2 are LNHDA and SQIVND (reference sequence). The CDR3 length is 13 residues. V shed 11 bases and J shed 0 bases, with 13 bases lying between them. CDR3 region: CAPNPRYQETQYF. CDR3 bases: TGTGCCCCCAACCCCAGGTACCAAGAGACCCAGTACTTC. The full variable domain, in which reference TRBV19 and TRBJ2-5 provide the parts outside the CDR3, is DGGITQSPKYLFRKEGQNVTLSCEQNLNHDAMYWYRQDPGQGLRLIYYSQIVNDFQKGDIAEGYSVSREKKESFPLTVTSAQKNPTAFYLCAPNPRYQETQYFGPGTRLLVL.

The chain combines TRBV10-3 with TRBJ1-2, with a weak D call TRBD1 (5 bases). Germline V gives CDR1 ENHRY, CDR2 SYGVKD. The V gene lost 3 bases and the J gene lost 4 bases, with 21 bases spanning the gap. The CDR3 runs to 17 residues. The CDR3 DNA reads as TGTGCCATCAGTGAAGGCCCAAACAGACAGCCACCCTATGGCTACACCTTC. Translated: CAISEGPNRQPPYGYTF.

V is TRBV28 and J is TRBJ2-7; 9 bases match TRBD1. CDR1 MDHEN and CDR2 SYDVKM come from the germline V gene. The CDR3 covers 13 residues. J lost 11 bases, V lost 6 bases, and 11 bases had no gene match. CDR3 bases: TGTGCCAGCAGCAACCCTATCCGGGACAGGGAGTACTTC. Amino acid sequence: CASSNPIRDREYF. The whole variable domain, filled in from reference TRBV28 and TRBJ2-7, reads DVKVTQSSRYLVKRTGEKVFLECVQDMDHENMFWYRQDPGLGLRLIYFSYDVKMKEKGDIPEGYSVSREKKERFSLILESASTNQTSMYLCASSNPIRDREYFGPGTRLTVT.

This clone occurred once. DNA of the CDR3: TGTGCCAGCAGCCCGACAGGGGATGGGACAGATACGCAGTATTTT. Translation: CASSPTGDGTDTQYF. The chain employs TRBV11-3 and TRBJ2-3, with TRBD1 matching 8 bases. V was pared by 5 bases and J by 3 bases, with 7 bases of the junction left unmatched. The CDR3 sequence is 15 residues long. Germline loops: CDR1 SGHNT, CDR2 YENEEA.

The chain employs TRBV6-5 and TRBJ1-1; 7 bases fit TRBD1. Trimming cost V 6 bases and J 5 bases; bases outside gene matches: 6. Germline V lookup: CDR1 MNHEY, CDR2 SVGAGI. The CDR3 length is 13 residues. CDR3 coding DNA: TGTGCCAGCAGGACAGGGCGTGGGACTGAAGCTTTCTTT. Encoded protein: CASRTGRGTEAFF.

The J gene is TRBJ2-5, the V gene TRBV27; possibly TRBD1 for D (6 bases). The V and J ends lost 3 bases and 5 bases respectively, with 31 bases between them. Germline CDR1 and CDR2: MNHEY and SMNVEV (reference sequence). The CDR3 spans 20 residues. The CDR3 coding sequence is TGTGCCAGCAGTTTTTCCGACCCGGACAGCCATCAGGGCGGTGTGGAGACCCAGTACTTC. Translation: CASSFSDPDSHQGGVETQYF.

The chain couples TRBV6-6 to TRBJ2-2; 8 bases map to TRBD2. V shed 5 bases, J shed 0 bases, and the junction held 8 bases outside the gene matches. In germline, CDR1 is MNHNY, CDR2 SVGAGI (reference sequence). This CDR3 is built from 17 residues. The CDR3 is CASSPPSGFANTGELFF. In DNA, the CDR3 is TGTGCCAGCAGTCCCCCTAGCGGGTTCGCGAACACCGGGGAGCTGTTTTTT.

The chain is built from TRBV7-9 and TRBJ2-7; 8 nucleotides agree with TRBD1. There are 14 residues in the CDR3. J was trimmed by 7 bases and V by 4 bases; bases with no gene match: 9. CDR1 is SEHNR and CDR2 is FQNEAQ in the germline V gene (reference sequence). The CDR3 DNA sequence: TGTGCCAGCAGCTCGCCGGGACAGGCGGGTGAGCAGTACTTC. Its translation: CASSSPGQAGEQYF.

The V gene is TRBV20-1, the J gene TRBJ2-7; D gene ambiguous. The CDR3 is made up of 11 amino acids. V was shortened by 0 bases and J by 4 bases, with 4 bases between the two germline ends. Germline lookup yields CDR1 DFQATT and CDR2 SNEGSKA (reference sequence). The CDR3 DNA reads as TGCAGTGCTAGAGAGGCATACGAGCAGTACTTC. This gives the protein CSAREAYEQYF.

The chain employs TRBV23-1 and TRBJ1-4; unclear D gene. TRBV23-1 is labeled an ORF, and its function is uncertain. With 2 bases removed from V and 2 bases from J, the gap between germline ends came to 12 bases. The CDR3 runs to 16 residues. The CDR3 region has the DNA TGCGCCAGCAGTCAAGGGCCCCCTGGGACTAATGAAAAACTGTTTTTT. Protein sequence: CASSQGPPGTNEKLFF.

The chain has TRBV7-2 and TRBJ2-5, with 7 positions matching TRBD2. Germline V gene data show CDR1 as SGHTA and CDR2 as FQGNSA. This CDR3 has 15 residues. The V gene end was trimmed by 4 bases and the J gene end by 4 bases; junction bases not matched to a gene: 9. The CDR3, as DNA: TGTGCCAGCAGCTACCAGTCGCGGGAGTCAGAGACCCAGTACTTC. Protein sequence: CASSYQSRESETQYF. The complete variable domain, with remaining parts taken from reference TRBV7-2 and TRBJ2-5, reads GAGVSQSPSNKVTEKGKDVELRCDPISGHTALYWYRQSLGQGLEFLIYFQGNSAPDKSGLPSDRFSAERTGGSVSTLTIQRTQQEDSAVYLCASSYQSRESETQYFGPGTRLLVL.

V and J are TRBV6-6 and TRBJ2-5; TRBD2 matches at 7 bases. Trimming removed 10 bases from V and 4 bases from J; junction bases left unmatched: 15. The germline CDR1 and CDR2 sequences are MNHNY and SVGAGI (reference sequence). CDR3 length equals 15 residues. The CDR3 bases are TGTGCCACCCTACATCCCGGGCGCGGGGGAGAGACCCAGTACTTC. It yields the protein CATLHPGRGGETQYF.

The chain uses TRBV5-4 and TRBJ2-2; D ambiguous. This CDR3 comprises 16 residues. With 2 bases removed from V and 0 bases from J, the gap between germline ends came to 11 bases. Germline CDR1 SGHNT, CDR2 YYREEE (reference sequence). This CDR3 reads CASSLNPTANTGELFF. Written as DNA, the CDR3 is TGTGCCAGCAGCTTAAACCCTACAGCGAACACCGGGGAGCTGTTTTTT. Drawing the rest from reference TRBV5-4 and TRBJ2-2, the complete variable domain is ETGVTQSPTHLIKTRGQQVTLRCSSQSGHNTVSWYQQALGQGPQFIFQYYREEENGRGNFPPRFSGLQFPNYSSELNVNALELDDSALYLCASSLNPTANTGELFFGEGSRLTVL.

This chain links TRBV18 with TRBJ2-1; 8 nucleotides match TRBD2. CDR1 is KGHSH and CDR2 is LQKENI in the germline V gene. Trimming at V came to 3 bases and at J to 8 bases, leaving 18 bases not matched to a gene. The length of the CDR3 is 18 residues. CDR3 bases: TGTGCCAGCTCACCTCCTCCCGGTACACGGGAGGGCATGGATGAGCAGTTCTTC. Translation gives CASSPPPGTREGMDEQFF.

The chain couples TRBV10-2 to TRBJ2-7, with D possibly TRBD1 on 6 matching bases. The CDR3 loop spans 14 amino acids. Germline V CDR1 and CDR2: WSHSY, SAAADI. With 10 bases removed from V and 6 bases from J, the gap between germline ends came to 22 bases. CDR3 coding DNA: TGCGCCACCGCCCAGGGGCGCGTTCCGATCGAGCAGTACTTC. Translating it yields CATAQGRVPIEQYF.

This chain connects TRBV25-1 to TRBJ1-2, with D hard to call. V was clipped by 4 bases and J by 8 bases, with 14 bases between them. The CDR3 is made up of 13 amino acids. Per germline, CDR1 MGHDK and CDR2 SYGVNS. CDR3 in DNA: TGTGCCAGCAGTGGGGGAGTATTACGAGGCTACACCTTC. Amino acid sequence: CASSGGVLRGYTF.

This clone was detected only once. V is TRBV27 and J is TRBJ2-7; a possible D gene is TRBD2 (5 bases). The CDR3 is 13 residues long. The ends were cut back, 5 bases at V and 3 bases at J, with 11 bases in the middle. Germline V gene data show CDR1 as MNHEY and CDR2 as SMNVEV (reference sequence). CDR3 residues: CASSRARGYEQYF. The CDR3 nucleotides are TGTGCCAGCAGTAGGGCCCGGGGCTACGAGCAGTACTTC.

The chain uses TRBV5-1 and TRBJ2-7, with 9 bases matching TRBD1. V dropped 4 bases and J dropped 5; count of bases not matched to a gene: 7. The CDR3 has 14 residues. Germline V gene data show CDR1 as SGHRS and CDR2 as YFSETQ. CDR3 sequence (DNA): TGCGCCAGCAGCGCGGACAGGGGTAACGACGAGCAGTACTTC. As protein: CASSADRGNDEQYF.

The gene calls are TRBV7-6 and TRBJ2-1, with 7 bases lining up with TRBD2. CDR3 size: 13 residues. The J segment lost 7 bases and the V segment lost 5 bases, leaving 5 bases of the junction unmatched. Per germline, CDR1 SGHVS and CDR2 FNYEAQ. The CDR3 sequence is CASSVPSGNEQFF. Here the CDR3 DNA reads TGTGCCAGCAGCGTCCCTAGCGGAAATGAGCAGTTCTTC.

V is TRBV21-1 and J is TRBJ2-4; TRBD1 reflects the table's D call only, with no check against the DNA. TRBV21-1 is a listed pseudogene. The CDR3 contains 15 residues. The CDR3 spells CASSKEGQEGNIQYF. The CDR3 region has the DNA TGTGCCAGCAGCAAGGAAGGACAGGAGGGCAACATTCAGTACTTC.

The chain combines TRBV30 with TRBJ2-1; 9 nucleotides agree with TRBD2. Germline CDR1 and CDR2: GTSNPN and SVGIG (reference sequence). The J segment lost 3 bases and the V segment lost 3 bases, leaving 3 bases of the junction unmatched. The CDR3 covers 14 residues. CDR3 coding DNA: TGTGCCTGGAGGGGACTAGCAAACTACAATGAGCAGTTCTTC. Protein: CAWRGLANYNEQFF.